This entry describes one TCR beta chain. Its antigen is undetermined. Time point specified: peripheral blood 6 weeks after treatment start. This sample stems from a study of PD-L1 blockade in urothelial cancer. Study in general: The authors examined blood 3 weeks (second dose) and 6 weeks after treatment start. Whole-study results and caveats: Sub-median blood TCR clonality before treatment predicted longer survival.

The CDR3 loop spans 15 amino acids. In germline, CDR1 is SGHTA, CDR2 FQGNSA. The trim removed 5 bases at V and 12 bases at J, leaving 13 bases unmatched. The repertoire was sequenced with immunoSEQ multiplex PCR; TCRdb's copy has only in-frame clones and lacks some. The sample includes some 120,000 clones, about 91% of them seen just once. The sequenced sample was PBMCs, obtained around atezolizumab (anti-PD-L1) treatment. This receptor was obtained from a man between 60 and 75 years old with urothelial cancer. The chain links TRBV7-2 to TRBJ2-6; 7 bases match TRBD2. The CDR3 region has the DNA TGTGCCAGCAGCCCCGCCGGGAGGCAGCTGGGCGTCCTGACTTTC. This codes for CASSPAGRQLGVLTF.